Shown below are 10 T cell receptor beta chains from a single sample sequenced in a study of cytomegalovirus exposure and HLA in healthy donors. The PCR contained 60 Vbeta and 13 Jbeta primers. Only in-frame clones appear in the TCRdb table, and some are missing; sequencing was by immunoSEQ multiplex PCR. The listing records some 67,000 clones. The sequenced sample was PBMCs. These receptors came from a woman aged 30 to 39 in good health and CMV-seronegative.

This rearrangement joins TRBV30 to TRBJ2-3, with a tentative D call TRBD2 (6 bases). Germline V lookup: CDR1 GTSNPN, CDR2 SVGIG (reference sequence). V dropped 3 bases and J dropped 3 bases, with 16 bases sitting between them. CDR3 length: 15 amino acids. The CDR3 bases are TGTGCCTGGAGCGGACTCCAGGGAGGAACAGATACGCAGTATTTT. It yields the protein CAWSGLQGGTDTQYF.

This chain uses TRBV6-4 with TRBJ2-1; 13 bases fit TRBD2. Unmatched junction bases numbered 5, after V lost 5 bases and J lost 13 bases. The CDR3 runs to 13 residues. CDR1 and CDR2 from the germline V gene are MRHNA and SNTAGT. DNA for the CDR3: TGTGCCAGCAGTCCCGGGACTAGCGGGGAACAGTTCTTC. This sequence encodes CASSPGTSGEQFF.

The chain uses TRBV29-1 and TRBJ2-1; 7 bases map to TRBD2. Germline CDR1 SQVTM, CDR2 ANQGSEA. J was trimmed by 10 bases and V by 4 bases; bases with no gene match: 13. The CDR3 runs to 14 residues. CDR3 bases: TGCAGCGTTGTTAAGGGAGGGCCCTCGGACGAGCAGTTCTTC. It translates to CSVVKGGPSDEQFF.

This rearrangement joins TRBV18 to TRBJ2-7; D may be TRBD1 (6 bases). V dropped 3 bases and J dropped 1 base, with 13 bases sitting between them. The length of the CDR3 is 15 residues. CDR1 KGHSH and CDR2 LQKENI come from the germline V gene. The CDR3 protein is CASSPFTGSSYEQYF. Written as DNA, the CDR3 is TGTGCCAGCTCACCCTTCACAGGGTCGTCCTACGAGCAGTACTTC.

The chain uses TRBV5-1 and TRBJ1-4, with D perhaps matching TRBD1 (5 bases). This CDR3 has 14 residues. Germline V gives CDR1 SGHRS, CDR2 YFSETQ. V was pared by 3 bases and J by 5 bases, with 11 bases between. The CDR3 DNA sequence: TGCGCCAGCAGCTCTGGGGCAGGGAATGAAAAACTGTTTTTT. It encodes CASSSGAGNEKLFF.

The chain links TRBV18 to TRBJ1-1; D might be TRBD1 (5 bases). With 3 bases removed from V and 0 bases from J, the gap between germline ends came to 8 bases. The CDR3 is made up of 14 amino acids. The germline gives CDR1 KGHSH, CDR2 LQKENI. CDR3 in DNA: TGTGCCAGCTCACCGACAGAACTGAACACTGAAGCTTTCTTT. It yields the protein CASSPTELNTEAFF. Drawing the rest from reference TRBV18 and TRBJ1-1, the complete variable domain is NAGVMQNPRHLVRRRGQEARLRCSPMKGHSHVYWYRQLPEEGLKFMVYLQKENIIDESGMPKERFSAEFPKEGPSILRIQQVVRGDSAAYFCASSPTELNTEAFFGQGTRLTVV.

The chain uses TRBV9 and TRBJ2-3; 7 nucleotides align to TRBD2. Trimming at V came to 3 bases and at J to 6 bases, leaving 13 bases not matched to a gene. Germline CDR1 SGDLS, CDR2 YYNGEE. The CDR3 runs to 16 residues. CDR3 sequence (DNA): TGTGCCAGCAGCGCCCCTGGTGGCGGGAGATTGGATACGCAGTATTTT. Amino acids: CASSAPGGGRLDTQYF.

In regard to this clone: At one end, the junction sequence differs from germline, possibly due to a read error. V gene TRBV7-7 combines with J gene TRBJ2-7; the match to TRBD1 covers 10 bases. This CDR3 contains 15 residues. From germline, CDR1 is SSHAT and CDR2 FNYEAQ (reference sequence). CDR3 sequence reads: CASSPIGQGVHEQYF. The CDR3 region has the DNA TGTGCTAGCAGCCCAATCGGACAGGGGGTCCACGAGCAGTACTTC.

The chain links TRBV29-1 to TRBJ2-5, with 7 bases identical to TRBD1. Germline lookup yields CDR1 SQVTM and CDR2 ANQGSEA. CDR3 length: 11 residues. V was clipped by 7 bases and J by 5 bases; unmatched bases: 4. Written as DNA, the CDR3 is TGCAGCGCTCAGGGGGTGGAGACCCAGTACTTC. The encoded protein is CSAQGVETQYF. The entire variable domain, with the rest obtained from reference TRBV29-1 and TRBJ2-5, is as follows: SAVISQKPSRDICQRGTSLTIQCQVDSQVTMMFWYRQQPGQSLTLIATANQGSEATYESGFVIDKFPISRPNLTFSTLTVSNMSPEDSSIYLCSAQGVETQYFGPGTRLLVL.

V and J are TRBV28 and TRBJ1-5; D perhaps matches TRBD1 (5 bases). Germline V lookup: CDR1 MDHEN, CDR2 SYDVKM. The CDR3 extends over 15 amino acids. V dropped 8 bases and J dropped 6 bases, with 20 bases sitting between them. In DNA, the CDR3 is TGTGCCAGCCTCGTGGGGGGGGGTCGTGGTCAGCCCCAGCATTTT. The encoded protein is CASLVGGGRGQPQHF.